This TCR beta chain was obtained from a study of blood T cell repertoires in COVID-19. Assay used: immunoSEQ multiplex PCR; TCRdb lists only in-frame clones, some missing. The sample shows about 150,000 clones, roughly nine tenths of them seen only once. The CDR3 has 17 residues. V was shortened by 1 base and J by 2 bases, with 15 bases between the two germline ends. Germline V gene sequence: CDR1 SGHRS, CDR2 YFSETQ. V usage is TRBV5-1 and J usage is TRBJ2-2; D is perhaps TRBD2 (6 bases). The clonotype was recovered from a woman in her forties with acute or convalescent COVID-19. The sequenced sample was peripheral blood. CDR3 region: CASSLRRPGLNTGELFF. The CDR3 coding sequence is TGCGCCAGCAGCTTGAGAAGACCGGGACTCAACACCGGGGAGCTGTTTTTT.